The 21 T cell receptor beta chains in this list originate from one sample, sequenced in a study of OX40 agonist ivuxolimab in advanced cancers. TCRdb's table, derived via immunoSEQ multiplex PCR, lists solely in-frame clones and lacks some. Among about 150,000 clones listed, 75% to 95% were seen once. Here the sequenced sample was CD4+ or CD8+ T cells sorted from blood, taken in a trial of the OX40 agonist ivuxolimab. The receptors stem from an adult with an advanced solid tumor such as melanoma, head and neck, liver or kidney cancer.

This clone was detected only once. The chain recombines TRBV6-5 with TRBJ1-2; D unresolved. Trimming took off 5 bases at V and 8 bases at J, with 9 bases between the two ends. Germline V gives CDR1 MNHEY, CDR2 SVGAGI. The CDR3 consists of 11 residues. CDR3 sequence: CASSEARGYTF. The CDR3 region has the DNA TGTGCCAGCAGTGAAGCCCGGGGCTACACCTTC.

The CDR3 nucleotides are TGTGCCAGCAACACAGGGGTCTACGAGCAGTACTTC. This gives the protein CASNTGVYEQYF. The chain recombines TRBV21-1 with TRBJ2-7; the table's D gene call, TRBD1, was not cross checked with the DNA. TRBV21-1 is listed as a pseudogene. CDR3 size: 12 residues.

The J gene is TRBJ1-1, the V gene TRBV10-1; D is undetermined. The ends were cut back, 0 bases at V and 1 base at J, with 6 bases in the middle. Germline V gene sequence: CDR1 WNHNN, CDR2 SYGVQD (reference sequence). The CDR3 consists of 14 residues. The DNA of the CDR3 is TGCGCCAGCAGTGAGTCTATCAAGAACACTGAAGCTTTCTTT. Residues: CASSESIKNTEAFF.

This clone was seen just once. CDR3 residues: CASSSDRGRETQYF. In nucleotides, the CDR3 is TGTGCCAGCAGCTCCGACAGGGGGCGAGAGACCCAGTACTTC. The rearrangement joins TRBV5-8 to TRBJ2-5; 10 bases are a match to TRBD1. The CDR3 extends over 14 amino acids. V shed 3 bases and J 4 bases; nucleotides not matched to a gene: 3. Germline CDR1 reads SGHTS; CDR2 reads YDEGEE.

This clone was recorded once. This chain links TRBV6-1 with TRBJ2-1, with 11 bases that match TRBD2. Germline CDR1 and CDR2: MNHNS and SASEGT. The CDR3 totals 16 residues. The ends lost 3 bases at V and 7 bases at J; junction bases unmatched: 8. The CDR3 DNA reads TGTGCCAGCAGTGATAGCGGGAGGGGGACTCGGAATGAGCAGTTCTTC. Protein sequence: CASSDSGRGTRNEQFF.

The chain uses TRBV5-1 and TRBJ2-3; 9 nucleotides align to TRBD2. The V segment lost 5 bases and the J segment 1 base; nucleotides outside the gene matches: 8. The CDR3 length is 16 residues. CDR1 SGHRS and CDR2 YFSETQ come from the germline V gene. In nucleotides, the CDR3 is TGCGCCAGCAGTCTCCCGACTAGCGGCCGCACAGATACGCAGTATTTT. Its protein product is CASSLPTSGRTDTQYF.

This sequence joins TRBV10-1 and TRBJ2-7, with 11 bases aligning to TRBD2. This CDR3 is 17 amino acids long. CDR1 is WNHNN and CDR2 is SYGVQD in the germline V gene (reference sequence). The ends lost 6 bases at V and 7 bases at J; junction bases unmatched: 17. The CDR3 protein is CASRRAEVAGGTLEQYF. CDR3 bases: TGCGCCAGCAGGCGGGCGGAGGTAGCGGGAGGGACCTTGGAGCAGTACTTC.

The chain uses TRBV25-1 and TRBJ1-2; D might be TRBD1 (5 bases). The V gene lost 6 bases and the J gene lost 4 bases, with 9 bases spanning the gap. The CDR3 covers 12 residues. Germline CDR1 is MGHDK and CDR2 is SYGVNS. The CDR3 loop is CASRGDGYGYTF. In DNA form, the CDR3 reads TGTGCCAGCAGAGGGGACGGCTATGGCTACACCTTC.

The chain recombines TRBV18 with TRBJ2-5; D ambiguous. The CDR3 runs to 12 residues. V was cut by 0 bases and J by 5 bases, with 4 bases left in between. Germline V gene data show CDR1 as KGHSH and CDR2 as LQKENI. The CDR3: CASSPPAETQYF. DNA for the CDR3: TGTGCCAGCTCACCACCGGCGGAGACCCAGTACTTC.

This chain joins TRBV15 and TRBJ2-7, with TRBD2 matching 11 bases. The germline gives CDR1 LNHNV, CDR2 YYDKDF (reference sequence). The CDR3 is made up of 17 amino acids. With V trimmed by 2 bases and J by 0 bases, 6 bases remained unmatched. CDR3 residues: CATSRSPGLADSYEQYF. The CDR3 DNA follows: TGTGCCACCAGCAGATCTCCGGGACTAGCGGACTCCTACGAGCAGTACTTC.

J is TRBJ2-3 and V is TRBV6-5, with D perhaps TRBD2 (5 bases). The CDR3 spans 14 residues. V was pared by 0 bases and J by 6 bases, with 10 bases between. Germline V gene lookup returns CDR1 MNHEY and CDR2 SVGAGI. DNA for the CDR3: TGTGCCAGCAGTTACTCGACTAATTACGATACGCAGTATTTT. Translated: CASSYSTNYDTQYF.

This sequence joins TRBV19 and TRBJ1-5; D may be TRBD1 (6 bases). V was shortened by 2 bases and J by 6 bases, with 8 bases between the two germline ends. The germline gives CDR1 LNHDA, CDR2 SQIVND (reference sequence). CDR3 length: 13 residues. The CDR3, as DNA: TGTGCCAGTAGTATAACAGGGTTTCAGCCCCAGCATTTT. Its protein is CASSITGFQPQHF.

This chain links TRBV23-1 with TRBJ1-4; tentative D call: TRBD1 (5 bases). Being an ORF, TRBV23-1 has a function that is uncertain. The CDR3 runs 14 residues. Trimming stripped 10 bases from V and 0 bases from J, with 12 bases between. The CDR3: CAINRGATNEKLFF. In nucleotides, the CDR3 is TGCGCCATCAACCGGGGGGCAACTAATGAAAAACTGTTTTTT.

CDR3 nucleotides: TGTGCCAGTAGTCCTAGCGCTGGTTACTCTGGAAACACCATATATTTT. Amino acids: CASSPSAGYSGNTIYF. The J gene is TRBJ1-3, the V gene TRBV19; D ambiguous. V was cut by 5 bases and J by 0 bases, with 14 bases left in between. The V gene's germline CDR1 is LNHDA and CDR2 SQIVND (reference sequence). CDR3 length: 16 amino acids.

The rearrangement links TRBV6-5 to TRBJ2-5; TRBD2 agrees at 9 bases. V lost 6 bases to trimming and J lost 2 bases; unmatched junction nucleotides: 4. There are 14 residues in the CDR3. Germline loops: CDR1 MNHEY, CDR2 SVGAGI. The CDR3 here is CASSQTSGQETQYF. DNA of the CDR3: TGTGCCAGCAGCCAAACTAGCGGGCAAGAGACCCAGTACTTC.

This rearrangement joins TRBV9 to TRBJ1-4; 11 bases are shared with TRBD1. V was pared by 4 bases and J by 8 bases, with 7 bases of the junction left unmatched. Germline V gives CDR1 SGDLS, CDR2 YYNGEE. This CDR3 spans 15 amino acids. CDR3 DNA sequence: TGTGCCAGCAGCCCAGGACAGGGGGCTTGGGAAAAACTGTTTTTT. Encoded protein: CASSPGQGAWEKLFF.

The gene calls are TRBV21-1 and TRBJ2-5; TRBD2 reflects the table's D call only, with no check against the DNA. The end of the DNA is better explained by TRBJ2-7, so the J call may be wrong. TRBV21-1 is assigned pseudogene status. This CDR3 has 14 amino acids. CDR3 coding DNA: TGTGCCAGCAGCAAAGGGGCCACAGACTACGAGCAGTACTTC. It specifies CASSKGATDYEQYF.

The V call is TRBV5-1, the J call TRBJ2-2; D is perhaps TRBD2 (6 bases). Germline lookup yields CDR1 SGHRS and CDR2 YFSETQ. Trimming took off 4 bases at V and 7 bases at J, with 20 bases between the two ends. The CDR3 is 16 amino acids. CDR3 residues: CASSPLAAGTGGELFF. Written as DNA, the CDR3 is TGCGCCAGCAGCCCCCTCGCGGCGGGAACGGGCGGGGAGCTGTTTTTT.

The CDR3 DNA sequence: TGTGCCAGCAGTTTAGGACCCTCAGGGGACGAGCAGTACTTC. This encodes CASSLGPSGDEQYF. V usage is TRBV28 and J usage is TRBJ2-5, with D maybe TRBD1 (6 bases). The DNA end is a closer match to TRBJ2-7, so the J assignment may be wrong. Germline CDR1 MDHEN, CDR2 SYDVKM. The CDR3 covers 14 residues.

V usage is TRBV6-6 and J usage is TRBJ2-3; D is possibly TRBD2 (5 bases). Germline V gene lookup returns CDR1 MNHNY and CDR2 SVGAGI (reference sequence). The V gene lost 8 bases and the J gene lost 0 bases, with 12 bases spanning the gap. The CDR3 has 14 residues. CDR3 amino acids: CASRLGGSTDTQYF. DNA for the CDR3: TGTGCCAGCCGCCTTGGCGGGAGCACAGATACGCAGTATTTT.

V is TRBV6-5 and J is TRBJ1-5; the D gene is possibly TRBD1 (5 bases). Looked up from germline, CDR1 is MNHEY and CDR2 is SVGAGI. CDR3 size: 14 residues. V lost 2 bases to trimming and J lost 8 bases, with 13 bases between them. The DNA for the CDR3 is TGTGCCAGCAGTTACGGGGCGGGGAACGAGCCCCAGCATTTT. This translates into CASSYGAGNEPQHF.